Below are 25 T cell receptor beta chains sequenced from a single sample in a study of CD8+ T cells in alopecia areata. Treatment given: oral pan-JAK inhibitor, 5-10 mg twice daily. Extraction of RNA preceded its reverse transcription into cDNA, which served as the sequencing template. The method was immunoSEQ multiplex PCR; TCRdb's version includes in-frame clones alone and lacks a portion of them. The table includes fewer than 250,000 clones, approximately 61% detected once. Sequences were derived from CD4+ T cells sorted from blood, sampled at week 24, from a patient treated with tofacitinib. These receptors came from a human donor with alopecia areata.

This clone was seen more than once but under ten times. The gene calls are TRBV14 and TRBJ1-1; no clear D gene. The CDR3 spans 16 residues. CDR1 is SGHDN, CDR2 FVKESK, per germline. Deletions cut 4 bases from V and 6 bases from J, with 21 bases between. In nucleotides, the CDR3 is TGTGCCAGCAGCCCCAGACGACAATTCGAGGTGGCTGAAGCTTTCTTT. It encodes CASSPRRQFEVAEAFF.

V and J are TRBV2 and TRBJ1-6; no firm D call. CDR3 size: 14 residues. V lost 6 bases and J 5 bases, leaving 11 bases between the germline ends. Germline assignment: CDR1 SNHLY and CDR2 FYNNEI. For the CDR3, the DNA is TGTGCCAGCAGCGACGAATCCAATAATTCACCCCTCCACTTT. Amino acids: CASSDESNNSPLHF.

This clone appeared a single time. The DNA of the CDR3 is TGCAGCGTTGGTAGTCTAGCCGCCGCAGATACGCAGTATTTT. Protein sequence: CSVGSLAAADTQYF. The chain links TRBV29-1 to TRBJ2-3, with D possibly being TRBD2 (5 bases). This CDR3 is 14 amino acids long. From germline, CDR1 is SQVTM and CDR2 ANQGSEA. V was cut by 4 bases and J by 4 bases, with 15 bases left in between.

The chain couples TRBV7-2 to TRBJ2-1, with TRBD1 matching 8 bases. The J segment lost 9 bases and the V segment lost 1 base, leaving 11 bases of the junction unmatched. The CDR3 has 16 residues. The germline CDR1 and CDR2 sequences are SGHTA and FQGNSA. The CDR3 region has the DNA TGTGCCAGCAGCTTAGATCTTAGGACAGGGACTGGTGAGCAGTTCTTC. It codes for CASSLDLRTGTGEQFF.

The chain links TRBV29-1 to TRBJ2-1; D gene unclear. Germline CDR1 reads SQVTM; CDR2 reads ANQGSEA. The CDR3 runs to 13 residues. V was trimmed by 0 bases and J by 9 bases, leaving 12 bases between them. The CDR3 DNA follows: TGCAGCGTTGAAGATTTGGGGTTTAGTGAGCAGTTCTTC. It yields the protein CSVEDLGFSEQFF.

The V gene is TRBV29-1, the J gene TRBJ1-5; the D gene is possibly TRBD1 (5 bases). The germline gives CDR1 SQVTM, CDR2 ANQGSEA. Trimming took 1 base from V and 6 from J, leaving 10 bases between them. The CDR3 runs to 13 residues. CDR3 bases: TGCAGCGTTGAAGGAAGCGGGGGTCAGCCCCAGCATTTT. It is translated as CSVEGSGGQPQHF.

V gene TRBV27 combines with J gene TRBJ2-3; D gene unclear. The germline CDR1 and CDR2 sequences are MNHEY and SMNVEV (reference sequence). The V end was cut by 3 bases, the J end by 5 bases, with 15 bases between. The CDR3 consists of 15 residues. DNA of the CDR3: TGTGCCAGCAGTTTTAGCCCCCTTGGTGGAGATACGCAGTATTTT. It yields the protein CASSFSPLGGDTQYF.

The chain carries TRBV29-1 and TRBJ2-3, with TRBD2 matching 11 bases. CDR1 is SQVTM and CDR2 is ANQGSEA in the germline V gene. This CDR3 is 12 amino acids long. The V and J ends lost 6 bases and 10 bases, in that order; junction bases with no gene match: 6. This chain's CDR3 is CSVMTSGEAQYF. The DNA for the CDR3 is TGCAGCGTCATGACTAGCGGGGAAGCGCAGTATTTT.

This chain's CDR3 is CASSRDWKNYEQYF. The CDR3 coding sequence is TGTGCCAGTAGTAGGGACTGGAAGAACTACGAGCAGTACTTC. The V gene is TRBV19, the J gene TRBJ2-7, with D tentatively TRBD2 (6 bases). Germline assignment: CDR1 LNHDA and CDR2 SQIVND (reference sequence). V lost 4 bases and J 3 bases, leaving 13 bases between the germline ends. This CDR3 has 14 residues.

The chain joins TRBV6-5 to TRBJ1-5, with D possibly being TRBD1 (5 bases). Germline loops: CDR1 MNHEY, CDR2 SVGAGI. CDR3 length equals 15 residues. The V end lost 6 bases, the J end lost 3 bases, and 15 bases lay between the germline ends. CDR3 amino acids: CASSSGTGFNQPQHF. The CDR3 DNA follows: TGTGCCAGCAGCTCGGGGACCGGCTTCAATCAGCCCCAGCATTTT.

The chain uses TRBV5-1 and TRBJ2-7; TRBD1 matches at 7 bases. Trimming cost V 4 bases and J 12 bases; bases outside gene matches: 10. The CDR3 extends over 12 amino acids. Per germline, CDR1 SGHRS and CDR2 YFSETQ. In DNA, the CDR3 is TGCGCCAGCAGCACCTCCGGGACAGAGGGGTACTTC. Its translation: CASSTSGTEGYF.

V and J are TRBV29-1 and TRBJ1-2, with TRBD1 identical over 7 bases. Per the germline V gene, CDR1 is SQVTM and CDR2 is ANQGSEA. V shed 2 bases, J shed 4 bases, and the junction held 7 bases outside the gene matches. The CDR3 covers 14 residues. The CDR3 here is CSVERQGVFYGYTF. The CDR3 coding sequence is TGCAGCGTTGAACGTCAGGGGGTGTTCTATGGCTACACCTTC.

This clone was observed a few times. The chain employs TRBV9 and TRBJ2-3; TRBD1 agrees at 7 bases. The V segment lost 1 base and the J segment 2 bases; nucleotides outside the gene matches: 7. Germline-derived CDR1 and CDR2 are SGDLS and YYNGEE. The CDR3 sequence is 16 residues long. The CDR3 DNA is TGTGCCAGCAGCGTAAGGGGACAGTGGGACACAGATACGCAGTATTTT. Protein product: CASSVRGQWDTDTQYF.

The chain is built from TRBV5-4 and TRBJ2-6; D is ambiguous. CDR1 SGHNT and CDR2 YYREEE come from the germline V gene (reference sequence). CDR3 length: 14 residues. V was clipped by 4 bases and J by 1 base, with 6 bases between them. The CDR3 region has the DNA TGTGCCAGCAGCGCAGAGTCTGGGGCCAACGTCCTGACTTTC. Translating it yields CASSAESGANVLTF.

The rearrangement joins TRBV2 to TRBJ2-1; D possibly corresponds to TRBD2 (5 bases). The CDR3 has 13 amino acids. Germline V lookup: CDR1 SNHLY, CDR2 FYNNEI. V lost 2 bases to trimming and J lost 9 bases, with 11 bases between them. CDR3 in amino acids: CASSESGVAEQFF. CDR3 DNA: TGTGCCAGCAGTGAATCCGGGGTGGCTGAGCAGTTCTTC.

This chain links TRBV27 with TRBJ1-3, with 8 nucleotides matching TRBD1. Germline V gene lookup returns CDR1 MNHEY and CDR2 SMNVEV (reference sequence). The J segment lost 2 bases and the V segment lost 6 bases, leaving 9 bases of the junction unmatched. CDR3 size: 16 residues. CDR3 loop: CASRPGTGPTGNTIYF. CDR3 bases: TGTGCCAGCAGACCCGGGACAGGCCCAACTGGAAACACCATATATTTT.

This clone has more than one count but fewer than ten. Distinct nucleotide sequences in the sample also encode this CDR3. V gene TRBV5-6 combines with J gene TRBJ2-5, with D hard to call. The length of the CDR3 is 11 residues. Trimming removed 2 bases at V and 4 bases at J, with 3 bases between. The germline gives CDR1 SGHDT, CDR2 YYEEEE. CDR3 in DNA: TGTGCCAGCAGCTTCGGAGAGACCCAGTACTTC. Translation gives CASSFGETQYF.

The CDR3 loop reads CASTPGGPQPQHF. In DNA, the CDR3 is TGTGCCAGCACCCCAGGGGGGCCTCAGCCCCAGCATTTT. This chain links TRBV7-2 with TRBJ1-5, with TRBD1 matching 7 bases. Germline V gene lookup returns CDR1 SGHTA and CDR2 FQGNSA. This CDR3 region has 13 residues. The J segment lost 6 bases and the V segment lost 7 bases, leaving 6 bases of the junction unmatched.

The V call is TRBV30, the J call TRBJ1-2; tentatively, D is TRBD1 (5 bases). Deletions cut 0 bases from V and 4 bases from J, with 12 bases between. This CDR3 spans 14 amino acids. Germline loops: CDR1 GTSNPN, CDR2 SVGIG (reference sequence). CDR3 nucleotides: TGTGCCTGGAGTGTAAGTCCTGGGGGCTATGGCTACACCTTC. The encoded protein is CAWSVSPGGYGYTF.

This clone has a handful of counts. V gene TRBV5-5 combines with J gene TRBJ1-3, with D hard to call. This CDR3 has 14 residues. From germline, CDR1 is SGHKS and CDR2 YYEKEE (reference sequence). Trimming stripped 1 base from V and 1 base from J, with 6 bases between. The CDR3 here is CASSLRDSGNTIYF. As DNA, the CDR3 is TGTGCCAGCAGCTTGCGGGATTCTGGAAACACCATATATTTT.

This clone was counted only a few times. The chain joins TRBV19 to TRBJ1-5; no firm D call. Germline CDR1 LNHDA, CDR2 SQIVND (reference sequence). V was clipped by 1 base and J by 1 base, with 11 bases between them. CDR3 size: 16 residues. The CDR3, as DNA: TGTGCCAGTAGTATAGTATGGCCGAGGAGCAATCAGCCCCAGCATTTT. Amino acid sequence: CASSIVWPRSNQPQHF. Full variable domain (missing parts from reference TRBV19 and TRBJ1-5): DGGITQSPKYLFRKEGQNVTLSCEQNLNHDAMYWYRQDPGQGLRLIYYSQIVNDFQKGDIAEGYSVSREKKESFPLTVTSAQKNPTAFYLCASSIVWPRSNQPQHFGDGTRLSIL.

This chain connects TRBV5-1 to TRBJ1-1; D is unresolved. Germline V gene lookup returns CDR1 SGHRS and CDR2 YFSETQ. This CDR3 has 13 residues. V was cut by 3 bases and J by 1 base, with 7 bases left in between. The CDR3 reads CASSWRQNTEAFF. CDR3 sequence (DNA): TGCGCCAGCAGCTGGAGGCAGAACACTGAAGCTTTCTTT.

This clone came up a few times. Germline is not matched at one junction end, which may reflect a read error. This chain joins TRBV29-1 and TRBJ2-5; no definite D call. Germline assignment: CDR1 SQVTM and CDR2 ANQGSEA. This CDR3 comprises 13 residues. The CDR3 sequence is CSVEEIVQETQYF. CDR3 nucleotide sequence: TGCAGCGTCGAAGAAATAGTCCAAGAGACCCAGTACTTC.

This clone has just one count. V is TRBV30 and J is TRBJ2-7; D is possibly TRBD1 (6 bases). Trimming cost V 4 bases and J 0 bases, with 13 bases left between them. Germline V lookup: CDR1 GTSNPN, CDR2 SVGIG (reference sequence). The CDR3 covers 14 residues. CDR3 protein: CAWKTGTSSYEQYF. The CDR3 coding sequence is TGTGCCTGGAAGACAGGTACGAGCTCCTACGAGCAGTACTTC.

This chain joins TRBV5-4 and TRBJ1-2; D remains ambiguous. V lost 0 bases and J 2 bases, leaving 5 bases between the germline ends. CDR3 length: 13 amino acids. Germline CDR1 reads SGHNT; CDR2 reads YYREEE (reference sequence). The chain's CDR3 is CASSLVRNYGYTF. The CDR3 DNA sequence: TGTGCCAGCAGCTTGGTCCGAAACTATGGCTACACCTTC.